The 11 T cell receptor beta chains listed next were all sequenced from one sample in a study of spatial heterogeneity in lung cancer. As to time point: blood at routine non-recurrence follow-up after resection. TCRdb re-derived calls from the 5' RACE reads in MiXCR, one entry per CDR3 protein. The data hold 40,000 to 50,000 distinct CDR3 sequences, with about 10% observed a single time. Here the sequenced sample was PBMCs, taken at follow-up. The receptor set was obtained from a female donor with early-stage non-small cell lung cancer.

This clonotype was picked up a small number of times. The chain couples TRBV20-1 to TRBJ1-1; TRBD1 matches at 9 bases. This CDR3 has 15 amino acids. Germline V gene lookup returns CDR1 DFQATT and CDR2 SNEGSKA (reference sequence). V dropped 3 bases and J dropped 3; count of bases not matched to a gene: 8. The CDR3 spells CSARHRGRGDTEAFF. The CDR3 nucleotides read TGCAGTGCTAGGCACAGGGGGCGCGGGGACACTGAAGCTTTCTTT.

The chain has TRBV28 and TRBJ2-1; 9 bases agree with TRBD1. The junction had 5 bases not matched to a gene; V was cut back by 4 bases and J by 10 bases. This CDR3 has 13 amino acids. Germline CDR1 and CDR2: MDHEN and SYDVKM. DNA for the CDR3: TGTGCCAGCAGTTCGGGACAGGGTGGGGAGCAGTTCTTC. Amino acid sequence: CASSSGQGGEQFF.

This clonotype was observed a handful of times. The chain uses TRBV5-1 and TRBJ2-5; TRBD2 matches 7 bases. Germline V gene data show CDR1 as SGHRS and CDR2 as YFSETQ. The V segment lost 4 bases and the J segment 2 bases; nucleotides outside the gene matches: 11. There are 16 residues in the CDR3. This CDR3 reads CASSSGERLGQETQYF. The CDR3 DNA sequence: TGCGCCAGCAGCAGCGGGGAGAGGTTGGGACAAGAGACCCAGTACTTC.

This clonotype was seen at least ten times. The rearrangement links TRBV28 to TRBJ1-5; D possibly corresponds to TRBD1 (6 bases). The germline gives CDR1 MDHEN, CDR2 SYDVKM. CDR3 length equals 14 residues. Deletions cut 4 bases from V and 7 bases from J, with 14 bases between. The CDR3 nucleotides are TGTGCCAGCAGTTCCCCACAGGGAACCCAGCCCCAGCATTTT. This translates into CASSSPQGTQPQHF.

This chain connects TRBV20-1 to TRBJ1-4, with D possibly being TRBD1 (5 bases). Trimming took 1 base from V and 7 from J, leaving 19 bases between them. The CDR3 spans 16 residues. CDR1 is DFQATT and CDR2 is SNEGSKA in the germline V gene (reference sequence). The CDR3 loop is CSARAGEDGSGEKLFF. CDR3 DNA: TGCAGTGCTAGAGCGGGGGAAGATGGGTCGGGTGAAAAACTGTTTTTT.

This clonotype was recorded at least ten times. The chain recombines TRBV28 with TRBJ1-2; 8 nucleotides match TRBD1. Germline assignment: CDR1 MDHEN and CDR2 SYDVKM. CDR3 length: 13 amino acids. The J segment lost 5 bases and the V segment lost 6 bases, leaving 5 bases of the junction unmatched. The CDR3 nucleotides are TGTGCCAGCAGCCGGACAGGGACTTATGGCTACACCTTC. This gives the protein CASSRTGTYGYTF.

The chain recombines TRBV5-1 with TRBJ1-6; 7 bases line up with TRBD1. The CDR3 sequence is 16 residues long. V trimming: 0 bases; J trimming: 0 bases; junction bases outside the gene matches: 0. Germline V gene sequence: CDR1 SGHRS, CDR2 YFSETQ. The CDR3 is CASSLGQGSYNSPLHF. Here the CDR3 DNA reads TGCGCCAGCAGCTTGGGACAGGGCTCCTATAATTCACCCCTCCACTTT.

This clonotype occurred a few times. V is TRBV29-1 and J is TRBJ1-5; D is ambiguous. V dropped 5 bases and J dropped 5 bases, with 13 bases sitting between them. The CDR3 contains 13 residues. Germline values: CDR1 SQVTM, CDR2 ANQGSEA. The DNA of the CDR3 is TGCAGCGTTCCTCATGCAGGATATCAGCCCCAGCATTTT. It codes for CSVPHAGYQPQHF.

This clonotype was detected many times. This sequence joins TRBV4-3 and TRBJ2-3; D is possibly TRBD2 (5 bases). The CDR3 is made up of 17 amino acids. Looked up from germline, CDR1 is LGHNA and CDR2 is YSLEER. The ends were cut back, 3 bases at V and 2 bases at J, with 18 bases in the middle. CDR3 nucleotide sequence: TGCGCCAGCAGCCAGGACCCTTACGGCGGACTCACAGATACGCAGTATTTT. Its translation is CASSQDPYGGLTDTQYF.

This chain links TRBV18 with TRBJ1-2; unclear D gene. This CDR3 is built from 15 residues. V lost 1 base, J lost 6 bases, and 15 bases lay in between. Germline CDR1 and CDR2: KGHSH and LQKENI. The CDR3 reads CASSPQVPQTDGYTF. DNA of the CDR3: TGTGCCAGCTCACCACAGGTTCCACAGACCGATGGCTACACCTTC.

The table lists this clonotype with a few counts. As DNA, the CDR3 is TGTGCCAGCACCCCGACCCAAGGAACCGGGGAGCTGTTTTTT. This encodes CASTPTQGTGELFF. The chain employs TRBV9 and TRBJ2-2, with no clear D. V shed 6 bases and J shed 5 bases, with 14 bases lying between them. Germline V gene lookup returns CDR1 SGDLS and CDR2 YYNGEE. The CDR3 runs to 14 residues.